This T cell receptor beta chain was profiled in a study of T cells in Graves' hyperthyroidism and ophthalmopathy. Study information: Once the initial diagnosis was made, peripheral blood was obtained before any treatment.

Template material for amplifying TCR beta CDR3 regions consisted of RNA transcripts. The study used the HTBI primer set for a first-round RT-PCR of the TCR CDR3. In TCRdb, the multiplex PCR reads were re-called with MiXCR into one record per CDR3 protein. The table shows about 290,000 distinct CDR3 sequences, with roughly 17% occurring only once. This clonotype was recorded at least ten times. Based on clinical symptoms, serum thyroxine and TRAb, thyroid ultrasound and orbital computed tomography, diagnoses were reached. 10 ml fresh peripheral blood yielded the PBMCs. This CDR3 is 13 amino acids long. The germline V gene encodes CDR1 SNHLY and CDR2 FYNNEI. Trimming stripped 9 bases from V and 0 bases from J, with 11 bases between.

The sample comprised blood. V usage is TRBV2 and J usage is TRBJ2-5; D may be TRBD1 (5 bases). The TCR sequence derives from a man aged 25 to 40 with Graves' hyperthyroidism. CDR3 in DNA: TGTGCCAGGCAGGGCACAGACCAAGAGACCCAGTACTTC. It encodes CARQGTDQETQYF.